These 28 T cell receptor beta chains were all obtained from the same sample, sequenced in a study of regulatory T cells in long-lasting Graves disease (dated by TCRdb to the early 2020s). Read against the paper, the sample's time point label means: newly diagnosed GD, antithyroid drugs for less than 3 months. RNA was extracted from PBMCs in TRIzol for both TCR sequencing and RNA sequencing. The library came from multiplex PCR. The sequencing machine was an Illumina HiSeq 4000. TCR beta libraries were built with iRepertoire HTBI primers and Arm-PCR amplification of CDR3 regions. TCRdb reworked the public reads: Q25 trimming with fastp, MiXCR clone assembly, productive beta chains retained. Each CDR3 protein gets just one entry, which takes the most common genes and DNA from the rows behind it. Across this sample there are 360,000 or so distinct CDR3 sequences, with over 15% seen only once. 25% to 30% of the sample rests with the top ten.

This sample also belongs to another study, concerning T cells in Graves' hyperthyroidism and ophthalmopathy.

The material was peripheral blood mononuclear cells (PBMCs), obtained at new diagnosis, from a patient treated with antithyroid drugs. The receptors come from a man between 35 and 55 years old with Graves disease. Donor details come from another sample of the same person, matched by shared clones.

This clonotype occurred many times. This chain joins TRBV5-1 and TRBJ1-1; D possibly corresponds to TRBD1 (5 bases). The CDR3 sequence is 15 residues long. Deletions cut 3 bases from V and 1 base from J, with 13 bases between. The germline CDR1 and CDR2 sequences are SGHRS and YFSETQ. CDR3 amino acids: CASSSDGAQNTEAFF. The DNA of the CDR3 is TGCGCCAGCAGCTCGGACGGGGCGCAGAACACTGAAGCTTTCTTT.

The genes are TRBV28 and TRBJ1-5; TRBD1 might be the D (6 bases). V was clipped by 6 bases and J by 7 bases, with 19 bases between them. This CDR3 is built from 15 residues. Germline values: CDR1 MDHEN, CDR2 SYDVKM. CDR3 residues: CASSPSGGRTQPQHF. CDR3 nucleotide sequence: TGTGCCAGCAGCCCCTCCGGGGGGCGGACGCAGCCCCAGCATTTT.

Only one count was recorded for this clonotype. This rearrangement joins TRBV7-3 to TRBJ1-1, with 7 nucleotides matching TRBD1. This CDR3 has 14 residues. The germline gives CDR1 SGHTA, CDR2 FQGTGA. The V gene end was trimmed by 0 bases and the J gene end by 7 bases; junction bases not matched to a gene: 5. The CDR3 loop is CASSLTGGRIEAFF. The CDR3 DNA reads TGTGCCAGCAGCTTAACAGGGGGCCGAATTGAAGCTTTCTTT.

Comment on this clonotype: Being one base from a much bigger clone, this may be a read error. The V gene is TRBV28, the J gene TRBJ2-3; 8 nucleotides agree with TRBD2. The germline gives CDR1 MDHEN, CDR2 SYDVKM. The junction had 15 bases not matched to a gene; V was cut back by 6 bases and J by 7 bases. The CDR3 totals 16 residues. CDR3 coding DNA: TGTGCCAGCAGCCTCGCTACCGGGGGGGGGGAAAATACGCAGTATTTT. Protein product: CASSLATGGGENTQYF.

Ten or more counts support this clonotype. The CDR3 DNA follows: TGTGCCAGCAGTCAAGGGGATGGCTCCTACGAGCAGTACTTC. Its translation is CASSQGDGSYEQYF. This sequence joins TRBV12-3 or TRBV12-4 and TRBJ2-7, with a tentative D call TRBD1 (5 bases). The ends were cut back, 5 bases at V and 0 bases at J, with 11 bases in the middle. The CDR3 contains 14 residues.

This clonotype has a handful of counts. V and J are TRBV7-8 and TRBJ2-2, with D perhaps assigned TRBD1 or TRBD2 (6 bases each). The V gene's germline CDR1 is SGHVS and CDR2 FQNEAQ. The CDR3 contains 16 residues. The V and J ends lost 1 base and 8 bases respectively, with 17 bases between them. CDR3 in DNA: TGTGCCAGCAGCTTAGAATGGGTTGGGGGGCAAGGGGAGCTGTTTTTT. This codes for CASSLEWVGGQGELFF.

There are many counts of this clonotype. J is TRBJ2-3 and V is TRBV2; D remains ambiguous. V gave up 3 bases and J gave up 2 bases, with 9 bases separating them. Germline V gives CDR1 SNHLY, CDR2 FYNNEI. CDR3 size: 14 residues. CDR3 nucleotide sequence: TGTGCCAGCAGTGATGGGTTAATCACAGATACGCAGTATTTT. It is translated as CASSDGLITDTQYF.

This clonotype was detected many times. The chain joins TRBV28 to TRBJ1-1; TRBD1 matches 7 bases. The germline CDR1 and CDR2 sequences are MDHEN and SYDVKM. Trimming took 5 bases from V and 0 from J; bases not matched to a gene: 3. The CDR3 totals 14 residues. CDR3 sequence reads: CASSRGGLNTEAFF. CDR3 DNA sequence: TGTGCCAGCAGTCGAGGGGGCCTGAACACTGAAGCTTTCTTT.

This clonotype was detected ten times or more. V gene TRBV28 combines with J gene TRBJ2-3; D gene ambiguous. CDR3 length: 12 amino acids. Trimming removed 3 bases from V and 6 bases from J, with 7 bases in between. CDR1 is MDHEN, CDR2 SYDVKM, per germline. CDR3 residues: CASSFPGDTQYF. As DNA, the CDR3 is TGTGCCAGCAGTTTTCCCGGGGATACGCAGTATTTT.

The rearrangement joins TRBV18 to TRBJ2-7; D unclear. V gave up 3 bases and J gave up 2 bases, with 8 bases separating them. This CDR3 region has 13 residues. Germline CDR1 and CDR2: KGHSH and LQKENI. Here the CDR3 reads CASSPIPTYEQYF. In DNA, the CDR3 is TGTGCCAGCTCACCTATCCCCACCTACGAGCAGTACTTC.

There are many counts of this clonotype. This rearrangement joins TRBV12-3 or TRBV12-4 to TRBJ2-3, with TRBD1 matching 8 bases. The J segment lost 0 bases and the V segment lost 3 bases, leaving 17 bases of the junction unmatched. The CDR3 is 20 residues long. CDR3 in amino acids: CASSFPPGGLAGSSTDTQYF. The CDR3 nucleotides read TGTGCCAGCAGTTTTCCCCCAGGGGGCTTGGCGGGATCTAGCACAGATACGCAGTATTTT.

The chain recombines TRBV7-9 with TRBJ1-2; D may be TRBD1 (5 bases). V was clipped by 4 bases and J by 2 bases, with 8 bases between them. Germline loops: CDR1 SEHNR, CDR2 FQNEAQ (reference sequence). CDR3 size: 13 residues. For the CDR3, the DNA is TGTGCCAGCAGCTCCCGGGGGAACTATGGCTACACCTTC. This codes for CASSSRGNYGYTF.

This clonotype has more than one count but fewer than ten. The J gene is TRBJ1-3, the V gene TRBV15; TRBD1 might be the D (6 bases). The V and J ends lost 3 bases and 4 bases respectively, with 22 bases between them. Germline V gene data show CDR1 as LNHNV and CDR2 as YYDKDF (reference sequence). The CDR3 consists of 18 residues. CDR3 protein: CATSRTGAGTYLGNTIYF. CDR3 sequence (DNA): TGTGCCACCAGCAGGACTGGAGCCGGGACATACTTGGGAAACACCATATATTTT.

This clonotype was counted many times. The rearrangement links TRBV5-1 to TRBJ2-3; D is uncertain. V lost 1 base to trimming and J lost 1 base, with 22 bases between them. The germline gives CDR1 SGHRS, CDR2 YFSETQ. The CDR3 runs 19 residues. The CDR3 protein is CASSLFERRAFSGTDTQYF. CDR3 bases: TGCGCCAGCAGCTTGTTTGAACGACGGGCGTTCAGTGGCACAGATACGCAGTATTTT. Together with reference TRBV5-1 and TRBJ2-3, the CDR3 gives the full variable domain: KAGVTQTPRYLIKTRGQQVTLSCSPISGHRSVSWYQQTPGQGLQFLFEYFSETQRNKGNFPGRFSGRQFSNSRSEMNVSTLELGDSALYLCASSLFERRAFSGTDTQYFGPGTRLTVL.

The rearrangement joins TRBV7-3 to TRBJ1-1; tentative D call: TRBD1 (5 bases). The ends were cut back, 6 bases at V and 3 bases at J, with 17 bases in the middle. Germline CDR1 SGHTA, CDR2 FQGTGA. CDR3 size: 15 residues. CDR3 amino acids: CASSRSRMGDTEAFF. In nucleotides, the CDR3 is TGTGCCAGCAGTAGGAGCAGGATGGGGGACACTGAAGCTTTCTTT.

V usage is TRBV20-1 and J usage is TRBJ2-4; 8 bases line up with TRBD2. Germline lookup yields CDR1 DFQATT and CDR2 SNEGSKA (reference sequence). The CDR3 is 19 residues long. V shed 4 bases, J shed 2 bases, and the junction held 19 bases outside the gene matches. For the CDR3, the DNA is TGCAGTGCTACCCGCGGGGGGCTAGCGGCGTGGGGGTCCAAAAACATTCAGTACTTC. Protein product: CSATRGGLAAWGSKNIQYF.

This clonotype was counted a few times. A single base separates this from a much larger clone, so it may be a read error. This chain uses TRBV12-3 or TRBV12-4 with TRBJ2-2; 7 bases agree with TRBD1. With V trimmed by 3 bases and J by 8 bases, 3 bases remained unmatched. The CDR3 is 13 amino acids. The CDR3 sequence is CASSLRQGGELFF. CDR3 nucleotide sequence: TGTGCCAGCAGTTTGAGACAGGGAGGGGAGCTGTTTTTT.

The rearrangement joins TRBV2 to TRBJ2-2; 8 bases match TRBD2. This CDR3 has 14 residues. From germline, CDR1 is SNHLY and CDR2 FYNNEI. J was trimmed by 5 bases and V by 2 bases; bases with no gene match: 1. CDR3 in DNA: TGTGCCAGCAGTGAAACTAGCGGTACCGGGGAGCTGTTTTTT. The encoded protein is CASSETSGTGELFF.

The chain's CDR3 is CSAREPNQETQYF. The CDR3 coding sequence is TGCAGTGCTAGAGAACCAAACCAAGAGACCCAGTACTTC. The chain is built from TRBV20-1 and TRBJ2-5; D ambiguous. Germline V gene lookup returns CDR1 DFQATT and CDR2 SNEGSKA (reference sequence). V lost 0 bases, J lost 0 bases, and 5 bases lay in between. There are 13 residues in the CDR3.

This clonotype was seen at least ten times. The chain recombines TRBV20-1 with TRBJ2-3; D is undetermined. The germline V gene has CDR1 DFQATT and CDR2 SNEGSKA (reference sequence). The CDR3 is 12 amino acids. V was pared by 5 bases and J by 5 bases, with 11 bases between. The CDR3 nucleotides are TGCAGTGCTCGTGGTTCGGGAGATACGCAGTATTTT. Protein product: CSARGSGDTQYF.

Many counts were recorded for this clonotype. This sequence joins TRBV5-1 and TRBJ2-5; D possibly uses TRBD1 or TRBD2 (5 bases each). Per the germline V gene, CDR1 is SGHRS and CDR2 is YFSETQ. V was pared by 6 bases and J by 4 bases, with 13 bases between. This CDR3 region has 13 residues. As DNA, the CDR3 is TGCGCCAGCATGGGACCACGCAGAGAGACCCAGTACTTC. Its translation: CASMGPRRETQYF.

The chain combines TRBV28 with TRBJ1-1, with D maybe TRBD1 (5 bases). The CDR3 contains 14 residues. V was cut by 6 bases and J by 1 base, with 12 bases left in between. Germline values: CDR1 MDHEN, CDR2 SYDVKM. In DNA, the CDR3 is TGTGCCAGCAGGGGACCGCTGCGGAACACTGAAGCTTTCTTT. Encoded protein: CASRGPLRNTEAFF. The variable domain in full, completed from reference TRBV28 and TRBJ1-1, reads DVKVTQSSRYLVKRTGEKVFLECVQDMDHENMFWYRQDPGLGLRLIYFSYDVKMKEKGDIPEGYSVSREKKERFSLILESASTNQTSMYLCASRGPLRNTEAFFGQGTRLTVV.

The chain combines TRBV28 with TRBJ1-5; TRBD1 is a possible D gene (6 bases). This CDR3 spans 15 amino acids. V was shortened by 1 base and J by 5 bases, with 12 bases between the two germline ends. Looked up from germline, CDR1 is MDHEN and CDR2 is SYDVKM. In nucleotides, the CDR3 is TGTGCCAGCAGTTTATCGGACAGAAGGGATCAGCCCCAGCATTTT. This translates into CASSLSDRRDQPQHF.

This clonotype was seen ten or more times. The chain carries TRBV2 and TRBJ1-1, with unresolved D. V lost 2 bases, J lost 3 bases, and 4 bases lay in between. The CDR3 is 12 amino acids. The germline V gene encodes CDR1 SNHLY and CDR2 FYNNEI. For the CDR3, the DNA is TGTGCCAGCAGTGAAATGGACACTGAAGCTTTCTTT. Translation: CASSEMDTEAFF.

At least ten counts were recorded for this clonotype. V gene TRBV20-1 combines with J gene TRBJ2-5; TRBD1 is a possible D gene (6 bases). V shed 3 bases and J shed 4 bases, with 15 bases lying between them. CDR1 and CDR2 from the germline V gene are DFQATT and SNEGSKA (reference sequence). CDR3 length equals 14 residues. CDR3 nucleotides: TGCAGTGCTAGGGAGAGGCAGGGGCGAGAGACCCAGTACTTC. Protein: CSARERQGRETQYF.

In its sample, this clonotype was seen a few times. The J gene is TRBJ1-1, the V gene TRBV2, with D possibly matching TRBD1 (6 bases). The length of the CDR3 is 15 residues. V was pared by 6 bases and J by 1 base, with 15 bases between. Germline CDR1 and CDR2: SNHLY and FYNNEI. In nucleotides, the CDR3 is TGTGCCAGCAGGATGAGGGAACAGGGGAACACTGAAGCTTTCTTT. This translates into CASRMREQGNTEAFF.

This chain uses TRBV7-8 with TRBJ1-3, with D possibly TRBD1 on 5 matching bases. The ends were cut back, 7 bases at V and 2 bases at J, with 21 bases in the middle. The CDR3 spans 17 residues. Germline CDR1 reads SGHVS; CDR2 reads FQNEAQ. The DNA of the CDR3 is TGTGCCAGCACCCGAGGCGGGGGTAGTCATCCTGGAAACACCATATATTTT. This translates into CASTRGGGSHPGNTIYF.

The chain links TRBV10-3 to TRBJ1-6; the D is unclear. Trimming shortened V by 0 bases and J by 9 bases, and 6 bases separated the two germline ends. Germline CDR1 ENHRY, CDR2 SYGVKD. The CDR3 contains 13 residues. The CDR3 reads CAISESTGSPLHF. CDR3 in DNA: TGTGCCATCAGTGAGTCAACCGGTTCACCCCTCCACTTT.